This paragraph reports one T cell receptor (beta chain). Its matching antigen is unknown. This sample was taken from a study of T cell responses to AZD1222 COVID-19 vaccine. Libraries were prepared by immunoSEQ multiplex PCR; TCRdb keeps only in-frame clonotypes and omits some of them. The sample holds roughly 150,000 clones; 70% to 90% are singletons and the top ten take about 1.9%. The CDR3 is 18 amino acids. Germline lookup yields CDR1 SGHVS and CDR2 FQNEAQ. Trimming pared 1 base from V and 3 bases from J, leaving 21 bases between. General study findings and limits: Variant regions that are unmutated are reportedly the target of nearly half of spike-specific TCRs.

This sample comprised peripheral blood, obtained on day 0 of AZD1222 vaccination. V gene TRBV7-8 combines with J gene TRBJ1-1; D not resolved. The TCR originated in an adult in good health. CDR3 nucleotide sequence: TGTGCCAGCAGCTTAGTAGGGTATTCAGTTGTCAAGGACACTGAAGCTTTCTTT. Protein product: CASSLVGYSVVKDTEAFF.